Listed below are T cell receptor beta chains from one sample, sequenced in a study of blood T cells in healthy people across ages. TCRdb reanalysed the 5' RACE reads using MiXCR and keeps one entry per CDR3 protein. Of some 1.1 million distinct CDR3 sequences in the sample, 35% to 40% were seen once. Sequencing was carried out using blood. The receptors derive from a man younger than 35 in good health. CDR3s include the opening cysteine and the closing phenylalanine or tryptophan. The order of the fields is D gene, clone size, V gene, J gene, CDR3 protein, CDR3 DNA. A D gene is named only where the DNA matches it firmly. Not every row has a clone size; where given, it reads once, few, many or a size class.

.	.	TRBV3-1	TRBJ1-1	CASSQDNPKVTEAFF	TGTGCCAGCAGCCAAGATAATCCAAAGGTCACTGAAGCTTTCTTT
.	.	TRBV20-1	TRBJ1-1	CSARDPGPGGNTEAFF	TGCAGTGCTAGAGACCCCGGCCCAGGAGGGAACACTGAAGCTTTCTTT
.	few	TRBV6-1	TRBJ2-5	CASRTTGDSQETQYF	TGTGCCAGCAGGACCACCGGAGACAGCCAAGAGACCCAGTACTTC
.	few	TRBV4-3	TRBJ1-4	CASSQIRGPPNEKLFF	TGCGCCAGCAGCCAAATCCGAGGACCACCTAATGAAAAACTGTTTTTT
.	few	TRBV7-9	TRBJ1-2	CASSLVGGPGYTF	TGTGCCAGCAGCTTAGTAGGGGGGCCTGGCTACACCTTC
.	.	TRBV6-5	TRBJ2-3	CASSPDLGTDTQYF	TGTGCCAGCAGTCCCGACTTGGGCACAGATACGCAGTATTTT
TRBD1	.	TRBV3-1	TRBJ1-2	CASSRRTGQSNYGYTF	TGTGCCAGCAGCCGTCGAACGGGACAGAGTAACTATGGCTACACCTTC
.	few	TRBV27	TRBJ1-2	CASSTSPEGTTRPYTF	TGTGCCAGCAGTACCTCTCCTGAGGGCACCACGAGACCCTACACCTTC
TRBD2	few	TRBV12-3/TRBV12-4	TRBJ2-5	CANSLRLAGQYQETQYF	TGTGCCAACAGTCTCCGACTAGCGGGGCAATACCAAGAGACCCAGTACTTC
TRBD1	many	TRBV7-6	TRBJ2-7	CASSLTGGYEQYF	TGTGCCAGCAGTTTGACAGGGGGCTACGAGCAGTACTTC
.	few	TRBV7-2	TRBJ2-3	CASSFGGPRTDTQYF	TGTGCCAGCAGCTTCGGGGGGCCCCGCACAGATACGCAGTATTTT
.	many	TRBV29-1	TRBJ1-2	CSADYRDGYTF	TGCAGCGCCGACTACAGGGACGGCTACACCTTC
.	few	TRBV12-3/TRBV12-4	TRBJ1-1	CASSQRRQAEAFF	TGTGCCAGCAGCCAAAGAAGACAGGCTGAAGCTTTCTTT
.	many	TRBV20-1	TRBJ2-3	CSARGSSTDTQYF	TGCAGTGCTAGAGGTTCTTCCACAGATACGCAGTATTTT
TRBD1	.	TRBV14	TRBJ2-3	CASSEGASTDTQYF	TGTGCCAGCAGCGAGGGGGCTAGCACAGATACGCAGTATTTT
.	few	TRBV4-1	TRBJ1-1	CASSQDSGENTEAFF	TGCGCCAGCAGCCAAGATTCAGGGGAGAACACTGAAGCTTTCTTT
.	few	TRBV12-3/TRBV12-4	TRBJ1-5	CASSSHLLTQPQHF	TGTGCCAGCAGTTCCCATTTACTAACGCAGCCCCAGCATTTT
TRBD1	few	TRBV4-1	TRBJ2-1	CASSRQAGTGGLDEQFF	TGCGCCAGCAGCCGACAAGCAGGGACAGGGGGTCTGGATGAGCAGTTCTTC
.	.	TRBV7-8	TRBJ2-2	CASTPTTPNTGELFF	TGTGCCAGCACTCCTACGACACCGAACACCGGGGAGCTGTTTTTT
TRBD1	few	TRBV11-2	TRBJ1-2	CASSRDRASYGYTF	TGTGCCAGCAGCCGGGACAGGGCTTCCTATGGCTACACCTTC
.	many	TRBV7-9	TRBJ1-2	CASSPMVDYGYTF	TGTGCCAGCAGCCCCATGGTTGACTATGGCTACACCTTC
.	.	TRBV7-9	TRBJ1-1	CASSLPDPAEAFF	TGTGCCAGCAGCTTACCCGACCCCGCTGAAGCTTTCTTT
TRBD2	.	TRBV20-1	TRBJ2-3	CSAQERGRSTDTQYF	TGCAGTGCTCAAGAGCGGGGGCGTAGCACAGATACGCAGTATTTT
.	few	TRBV9	TRBJ2-1	CASSVMDRPNEQFF	TGTGCCAGCAGCGTAATGGATCGGCCCAATGAGCAGTTCTTC
.	.	TRBV12-3/TRBV12-4	TRBJ2-1	CASSLRPHRAGEQFF	TGTGCCAGCAGTTTACGCCCCCACAGGGCTGGTGAGCAGTTCTTC
TRBD2	.	TRBV20-1	TRBJ2-5	CSAQTSGVETQYF	TGCAGTGCTCAGACTAGCGGGGTTGAGACCCAGTACTTC
.	.	TRBV5-1	TRBJ1-2	CASREGQGNHGYTF	TGCGCCAGCAGGGAAGGTCAGGGTAACCATGGCTACACCTTC
TRBD1	.	TRBV7-6	TRBJ2-7	CASSFYDRDYEQYF	TGTGCCAGCAGCTTTTACGACAGGGACTACGAGCAGTACTTC
TRBD2	.	TRBV6-5	TRBJ2-3	CASSYSTSGYTDTQYF	TGTGCCAGCAGTTACTCGACTAGCGGATACACAGATACGCAGTATTTT
.	few	TRBV4-2	TRBJ1-1	CASSQGSGQTKAFF	TGTGCCAGCAGCCAGGGTTCAGGGCAAACTAAAGCTTTCTTT
.	many	TRBV25-1	TRBJ2-3	CASSATDASTDTQYF	TGTGCCAGCAGTGCGACCGACGCTAGCACAGATACGCAGTATTTT
.	few	TRBV12-3/TRBV12-4	TRBJ1-2	CASSLGGAEGYTF	TGCGCCAGCAGTCTGGGAGGGGCGGAGGGCTACACCTTC
.	.	TRBV28	TRBJ2-5	CASKPHRDTDNEQYF	TGTGCCAGCAAGCCCCACCGGGACACAGACAATGAGCAGTACTTC
.	.	TRBV20-1	TRBJ2-7	CSAPDAGRNEEQYF	TGCAGTGCCCCGGACGCGGGCCGAAACGAGGAGCAGTACTTC
.	.	TRBV15	TRBJ1-1	CATSRGFGRQNTEAFF	TGTGCCACCAGCAGAGGTTTTGGCAGGCAGAACACTGAAGCTTTCTTT
.	.	TRBV12-3/TRBV12-4	TRBJ1-5	CASSLALGGNQPQHF	TGTGCCAGCAGTTTAGCCCTGGGGGGCAATCAGCCCCAGCATTTT
TRBD1	few	TRBV27	TRBJ1-4	CASRDRIGAGELFF	TGTGCCAGCAGGGACAGGATTGGGGCGGGGGAACTGTTTTTT
TRBD1	few	TRBV5-1	TRBJ1-2	CASSLDRGADYGYTF	TGCGCCAGCAGCTTGGACAGGGGCGCTGACTATGGCTACACCTTC
.	.	TRBV10-3	TRBJ2-7	CAIRPGRDSYEQYF	TGTGCCATCAGACCGGGACGGGACTCCTACGAGCAGTACTTC
.	.	TRBV6-6	TRBJ2-3	CASRIGEDTQYF	TGTGCCAGCAGGATCGGGGAAGATACGCAGTATTTT
TRBD1	few	TRBV10-3	TRBJ2-1	CAIVATGGSYNEQFF	TGTGCCATCGTCGCAACAGGGGGTTCCTACAATGAGCAGTTCTTC
TRBD2	.	TRBV6-5	TRBJ2-7	CASSWAGGLPNEQYF	TGTGCCAGCAGTTGGGCGGGGGGGCTTCCGAATGAGCAGTACTTC
.	few	TRBV5-6	TRBJ2-4	CASSFGTADFKYF	TGTGCCAGCAGCTTTGGGACGGCTGATTTCAAGTACTTC
TRBD1	.	TRBV6-2/TRBV6-3	TRBJ2-5	CASSLPGGHEQYF	TGTGCCAGCAGTTTACCAGGGGGTCATGAGCAGTACTTC
.	.	TRBV6-6	TRBJ1-1	CASSYSWGFNTEAFF	TGTGCCAGCAGTTACTCGTGGGGATTTAACACTGAAGCTTTCTTT